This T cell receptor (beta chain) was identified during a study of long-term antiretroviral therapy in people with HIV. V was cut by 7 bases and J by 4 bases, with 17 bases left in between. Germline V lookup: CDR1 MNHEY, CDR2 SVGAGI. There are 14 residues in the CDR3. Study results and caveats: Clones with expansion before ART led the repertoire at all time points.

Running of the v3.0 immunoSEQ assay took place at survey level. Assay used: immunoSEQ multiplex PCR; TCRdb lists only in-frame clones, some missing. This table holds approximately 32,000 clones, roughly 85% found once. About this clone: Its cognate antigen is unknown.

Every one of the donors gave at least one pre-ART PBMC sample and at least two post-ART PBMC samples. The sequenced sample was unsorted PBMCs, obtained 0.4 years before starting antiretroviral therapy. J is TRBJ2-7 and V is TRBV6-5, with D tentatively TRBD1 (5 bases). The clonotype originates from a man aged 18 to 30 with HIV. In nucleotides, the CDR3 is TGTGCCAGCAAGGCAGGGTCTTTGAGATACGAGCAGTACTTC. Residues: CASKAGSLRYEQYF.